Presented here are 32 T cell receptor beta chains from one specimen sequenced in a study of cytomegalovirus exposure and HLA in healthy donors. The PCR used 60 Vbeta and 13 Jbeta primers. Assay used: immunoSEQ multiplex PCR; TCRdb lists only in-frame clones, some missing. The table records roughly 200,000 clones, over 80% of them present only once. The sequenced sample was PBMCs. The receptor set was obtained from a man aged 50 or older in good health and CMV-seronegative.

The chain links TRBV6-1 to TRBJ1-2, with TRBD1 identical over 9 bases. This CDR3 has 15 residues. From germline, CDR1 is MNHNS and CDR2 SASEGT. V shed 2 bases and J 8 bases; nucleotides not matched to a gene: 9. The CDR3 DNA sequence: TGTGCCAGCAGTGAAAAGGGGACAGGGTCATCCGGCTACACCTTC. It encodes CASSEKGTGSSGYTF.

This clone was observed a handful of times. The rearrangement links TRBV5-1 to TRBJ2-2; D remains unclear. Trimming cost V 0 bases and J 1 base, with 4 bases left between them. Germline V lookup: CDR1 SGHRS, CDR2 YFSETQ. CDR3 length: 14 amino acids. The CDR3, as DNA: TGCGCCAGCAGCTTGGCGGGGAACACCGGGGAGCTGTTTTTT. The encoded protein is CASSLAGNTGELFF.

This sequence joins TRBV9 and TRBJ2-1; the D is unclear. Germline values: CDR1 SGDLS, CDR2 YYNGEE. CDR3 size: 12 residues. With 0 bases removed from V and 5 bases from J, the gap between germline ends came to 3 bases. This CDR3 reads CASSVGDNEQFF. The CDR3 region has the DNA TGTGCCAGCAGCGTAGGAGACAATGAGCAGTTCTTC.

The chain is built from TRBV10-2 and TRBJ2-6, with 8 bases aligning to TRBD2. Germline CDR1 WSHSY, CDR2 SAAADI. The CDR3 has 16 amino acids. Trimming removed 6 bases from V and 0 bases from J; junction bases left unmatched: 4. CDR3: CASSPAGGSGANVLTF. The CDR3 DNA sequence: TGCGCCAGCAGCCCCGCGGGGGGCTCTGGGGCCAACGTCCTGACTTTC.

The chain uses TRBV7-9 and TRBJ2-7; possibly TRBD2 for D (6 bases). Trimming removed 3 bases at V and 5 bases at J, with 26 bases between. Germline V gene sequence: CDR1 SEHNR, CDR2 FQNEAQ (reference sequence). The CDR3 spans 18 residues. DNA of the CDR3: TGTGCCAGCAGCTTGCCCACCTGGGCCCGGGAGATGAAGGACGAGCAGTACTTC. Protein: CASSLPTWAREMKDEQYF.

V is TRBV19 and J is TRBJ2-1; D uncertain. This CDR3 has 16 residues. Germline V gene sequence: CDR1 LNHDA, CDR2 SQIVND (reference sequence). Trimming took 5 bases from V and 0 from J, leaving 14 bases between them. The CDR3 spells CASSLTVRSSYNEQFF. In nucleotides, the CDR3 is TGTGCCAGTAGTCTTACTGTGCGGAGCTCCTACAATGAGCAGTTCTTC.

For this clone: Other DNA variants within this sample encode the same CDR3. The gene calls are TRBV9 and TRBJ2-3; D gene unclear. CDR3 size: 13 residues. The V gene lost 2 bases and the J gene lost 4 bases, with 8 bases spanning the gap. Germline values: CDR1 SGDLS, CDR2 YYNGEE. Written as DNA, the CDR3 is TGTGCCAGCAGCGTCCGAGCCGCAGATACGCAGTATTTT. Protein sequence: CASSVRAADTQYF. Full variable domain (rest looked up from reference TRBV9 and TRBJ2-3): DSGVTQTPKHLITATGQRVTLRCSPRSGDLSVYWYQQSLDQGLQFLIQYYNGEERAKGNILERFSAQQFPDLHSELNLSSLELGDSALYFCASSVRAADTQYFGPGTRLTVL.

The chain uses TRBV6-1 and TRBJ2-1, with D unresolved. In germline, CDR1 is MNHNS, CDR2 SASEGT. Trimming pared 2 bases from V and 7 bases from J, leaving 9 bases between. CDR3 length equals 13 residues. This chain's CDR3 is CASSETLVNEQFF. DNA for the CDR3: TGTGCCAGCAGTGAAACCCTAGTTAATGAGCAGTTCTTC.

The chain employs TRBV6-6 and TRBJ1-2; no definite D call. V lost 7 bases to trimming and J lost 2 bases, with 17 bases between them. This CDR3 has 15 amino acids. In germline, CDR1 is MNHNY, CDR2 SVGAGI (reference sequence). DNA for the CDR3: TGTGCCAGCACCGACGATGGGAGAGTCAACTATGGCTACACCTTC. Residues: CASTDDGRVNYGYTF.

This clone was seen more than once but under ten times. This chain uses TRBV7-3 with TRBJ1-5; D possibly corresponds to TRBD1 (5 bases). The CDR3 extends over 14 amino acids. Per the germline V gene, CDR1 is SGHTA and CDR2 is FQGTGA. V was clipped by 1 base and J by 3 bases, with 7 bases between them. The CDR3 loop is CASSLMTANQPQHF. The CDR3 DNA sequence: TGTGCCAGCAGCTTAATGACAGCCAATCAGCCCCAGCATTTT.

The chain's CDR3 is CASSLRTYKGGEKLFF. In DNA form, the CDR3 reads TGTGCCAGCAGCCTACGGACATACAAAGGGGGTGAAAAACTGTTTTTT. The chain joins TRBV7-9 to TRBJ1-4, with TRBD1 as a possible D gene (6 bases). The ends were cut back, 5 bases at V and 7 bases at J, with 20 bases in the middle. Germline lookup yields CDR1 SEHNR and CDR2 FQNEAQ (reference sequence). This CDR3 region has 16 residues. The complete variable domain, with remaining parts taken from reference TRBV7-9 and TRBJ1-4, reads DTGVSQNPRHKITKRGQNVTFRCDPISEHNRLYWYRQTLGQGPEFLTYFQNEAQLEKSRLLSDRFSAERPKGSFSTLEIQRTEQGDSAMYLCASSLRTYKGGEKLFFGSGTQLSVL.

The chain combines TRBV5-5 with TRBJ2-5, with 12 bases that match TRBD2. Germline V lookup: CDR1 SGHKS, CDR2 YYEKEE (reference sequence). This CDR3 region has 17 residues. V was clipped by 0 bases and J by 6 bases; unmatched bases: 9. CDR3 nucleotide sequence: TGTGCCAGCAGCTTGGCCAGAACTAGCGGGGGGATCAAGACCCAGTACTTC. This encodes CASSLARTSGGIKTQYF. Complete variable domain (other parts from reference TRBV5-5 and TRBJ2-5): DAGVTQSPTHLIKTRGQQVTLRCSPISGHKSVSWYQQVLGQGPQFIFQYYEKEERGRGNFPDRFSARQFPNYSSELNVNALLLGDSALYLCASSLARTSGGIKTQYFGPGTRLLVL.

As concerns this clone: This specimen includes other DNA sequences encoding the same CDR3. The CDR3 coding sequence is TGTGCCAGCAGCTGGGAGGGAGAGCAGTTCTTC. It specifies CASSWEGEQFF. The chain carries TRBV7-2 and TRBJ2-1; 7 bases fit TRBD2. Germline V CDR1 and CDR2: SGHTA, FQGNSA. Unmatched junction bases numbered 1, after V lost 4 bases and J lost 10 bases. The CDR3 has 11 residues.

In its sample, this clone was seen a few times. This chain connects TRBV6-6 to TRBJ1-5; no clear D. CDR3 length: 14 amino acids. CDR1 is MNHNY and CDR2 is SVGAGI in the germline V gene (reference sequence). V was trimmed by 7 bases and J by 4 bases, leaving 14 bases between them. CDR3 in amino acids: CASTPRSSNQPQHF. CDR3 sequence (DNA): TGTGCCAGCACCCCAAGGAGTTCTAATCAGCCCCAGCATTTT.

The chain carries TRBV7-9 and TRBJ2-3, with no clear D. The germline gives CDR1 SEHNR, CDR2 FQNEAQ (reference sequence). V was pared by 6 bases and J by 5 bases, with 12 bases between. The length of the CDR3 is 13 residues. CDR3 DNA: TGTGCCAGCAGGTATGACAACGAAGATACGCAGTATTTT. Encoded protein: CASRYDNEDTQYF.

The chain is built from TRBV5-1 and TRBJ1-2, with D unresolved. The CDR3 length is 16 residues. V lost 2 bases and J 4 bases, leaving 18 bases between the germline ends. The V gene's germline CDR1 is SGHRS and CDR2 YFSETQ. CDR3 amino acids: CASSFEGSATSYGYTF. The CDR3 DNA reads as TGCGCCAGCAGCTTTGAGGGATCTGCGACGAGCTATGGCTACACCTTC.

The chain links TRBV9 to TRBJ2-5; 10 nucleotides align to TRBD2. The closer fit of TRBJ2-7 to the DNA end suggests the J call may be wrong. The V gene's germline CDR1 is SGDLS and CDR2 YYNGEE. The CDR3 is 18 residues long. In DNA, the CDR3 is TGTGCCAGCAGCCCTCGTCCGGAGCGGGGGGGCCGGACCTACGAGCAGTACTTC. Protein: CASSPRPERGGRTYEQYF.

This clone was recorded once. V gene TRBV30 combines with J gene TRBJ2-1, with a weak D call TRBD2 (6 bases). In germline, CDR1 is GTSNPN, CDR2 SVGIG (reference sequence). V was clipped by 2 bases and J by 6 bases, with 17 bases between them. CDR3 size: 15 residues. The CDR3 is CAWSPRVARGNEQFF. The CDR3 DNA is TGTGCCTGGAGTCCCCGGGTAGCGCGGGGCAATGAGCAGTTCTTC. The whole variable domain, remainder taken from reference TRBV30 and TRBJ2-1, is SQTIHQWPATLVQPVGSPLSLECTVEGTSNPNLYWYRQAAGRGLQLLFYSVGIGQISSEVPQNLSASRPQDRQFILSSKKLLLSDSGFYLCAWSPRVARGNEQFFGPGTRLTVL.

This chain connects TRBV4-1 to TRBJ2-5, with 8 bases aligning to TRBD1. Germline CDR1 is MGHRA and CDR2 is YSYEKL. The CDR3 runs 16 residues. Losses at the gene ends were 3 bases for V and 4 bases for J; bases not matched to a gene: 10. The CDR3 DNA reads TGCGCCAGCAGCCAGGGAGCCAGACAGGGGACAGAGACCCAGTACTTC. The encoded protein is CASSQGARQGTETQYF.

This clone was seen just once. This chain connects TRBV7-9 to TRBJ2-3; tentatively, D is TRBD2 (5 bases). The germline gives CDR1 SEHNR, CDR2 FQNEAQ (reference sequence). This CDR3 contains 14 residues. V dropped 4 bases and J dropped 4 bases, with 12 bases sitting between them. CDR3 sequence reads: CASSSRDVSDTQYF. As DNA, the CDR3 is TGTGCCAGCAGCTCGAGGGATGTTTCAGATACGCAGTATTTT.

The chain has TRBV19 and TRBJ2-7, with D tentatively TRBD2 (6 bases). The CDR3 runs to 14 residues. Trimming left V 4 bases short and J 1 base short, with 11 bases between. Germline-derived CDR1 and CDR2 are LNHDA and SQIVND (reference sequence). The CDR3 loop is CASSTAGTSYEQYF. For the CDR3, the DNA is TGTGCCAGTAGTACAGCCGGGACTTCCTACGAGCAGTACTTC.

The V gene is TRBV6-5, the J gene TRBJ1-5; D gene uncertain. The CDR3 consists of 14 residues. The V and J ends lost 4 bases and 1 base respectively, with 8 bases between them. Germline CDR1 MNHEY, CDR2 SVGAGI. This chain's CDR3 is CASSFRPSNQPQHF. The DNA for the CDR3 is TGTGCCAGCAGTTTCAGGCCCAGCAATCAGCCCCAGCATTTT.

This sequence joins TRBV28 and TRBJ1-6; no clear D. Germline V gene lookup returns CDR1 MDHEN and CDR2 SYDVKM. The CDR3 loop spans 13 amino acids. The germline V and J ends were trimmed by 6 bases and 6 bases, with 9 bases remaining between them. This CDR3 is CASRAVVNSPLHF. CDR3 DNA: TGTGCCAGCAGGGCAGTCGTTAATTCACCCCTCCACTTT.

The chain is built from TRBV5-5 and TRBJ2-7; D is perhaps TRBD2 (6 bases). The V and J ends lost 2 bases and 6 bases respectively, with 12 bases between them. The CDR3 length is 13 residues. Germline CDR1 and CDR2: SGHKS and YYEKEE (reference sequence). The CDR3 region is CASSFFEEGEQYF. As DNA, the CDR3 is TGTGCCAGCAGCTTCTTTGAGGAGGGCGAGCAGTACTTC.

This chain uses TRBV5-4 with TRBJ2-7, with 8 bases identical to TRBD2. This CDR3 has 15 residues. J was trimmed by 2 bases and V by 3 bases; bases with no gene match: 7. The V gene's germline CDR1 is SGHNT and CDR2 YYREEE (reference sequence). CDR3 sequence (DNA): TGTGCCAGCAGCTCGTCCGGGGGGGCTGCCTACGAGCAGTACTTC. As protein: CASSSSGGAAYEQYF.

This sequence joins TRBV18 and TRBJ1-5, with D possibly being TRBD1 (6 bases). V lost 3 bases and J 11 bases, leaving 26 bases between the germline ends. The length of the CDR3 is 17 residues. Germline-derived CDR1 and CDR2 are KGHSH and LQKENI. DNA for the CDR3: TGTGCCAGCTCACCGAAACGTCCGGGACAAGGTTTCATGGCCCAGCATTTT. Amino acid sequence: CASSPKRPGQGFMAQHF.

The rearrangement uses TRBV18 and TRBJ1-1; 7 nucleotides align to TRBD1. CDR3 size: 13 residues. Germline V lookup: CDR1 KGHSH, CDR2 LQKENI. With V trimmed by 5 bases and J by 5 bases, 5 bases remained unmatched. The DNA for the CDR3 is TGTGCCAGCTCAGCAACAGGGGCTACTGAAGCTTTCTTT. This codes for CASSATGATEAFF.

As for this clone: The junction shows a germline mismatch at one end, possibly a read error. The chain carries TRBV7-7 and TRBJ1-4; 7 bases align to TRBD1. This CDR3 comprises 15 residues. CDR1 is SSHAT and CDR2 is FNYEAQ in the germline V gene (reference sequence). The CDR3 spells CASSLTGANNEKLFF. Here the CDR3 DNA reads TGTGCTAGCAGCTTAACAGGGGCCAATAATGAAAAACTGTTTTTT. The full variable domain, in which reference TRBV7-7 and TRBJ1-4 provide the parts outside the CDR3, is GAGVSQSPRYKVTKRGQDVTLRCDPISSHATLYWYQQALGQGPEFLTYFNYEAQPDKSGLPSDRFSAERPEGSISTLTIQRTEQRDSAMYRCASSLTGANNEKLFFGSGTQLSVL.

The gene calls are TRBV27 and TRBJ2-1, with 10 bases lining up with TRBD2. Germline V gives CDR1 MNHEY, CDR2 SMNVEV (reference sequence). Trimming took 6 bases from V and 3 from J; bases not matched to a gene: 5. The CDR3 is 15 amino acids. The CDR3: CASRLAGGRYNEQFF. In DNA form, the CDR3 reads TGTGCCAGCAGATTAGCGGGAGGCCGCTACAATGAGCAGTTCTTC.

The J gene is TRBJ2-2, the V gene TRBV5-1; perhaps TRBD2 as D (6 bases). Trimming removed 4 bases from V and 7 bases from J, with 11 bases in between. This CDR3 has 13 amino acids. Germline assignment: CDR1 SGHRS and CDR2 YFSETQ. The CDR3, as DNA: TGCGCCAGCAGCGCATGGGGGGACGGGGAGCTGTTTTTT. The encoded protein is CASSAWGDGELFF.

The gene calls are TRBV19 and TRBJ2-7; 10 bases are a match to TRBD1. The CDR3 sequence is 15 residues long. CDR1 LNHDA and CDR2 SQIVND come from the germline V gene (reference sequence). V trimming: 4 bases; J trimming: 2 bases; junction bases outside the gene matches: 5. The CDR3 is CASSNAGTGAYEQYF. The CDR3 bases are TGTGCCAGTAGTAACGCCGGGACAGGGGCCTACGAGCAGTACTTC.

The V gene is TRBV10-3, the J gene TRBJ2-4, with unresolved D. This CDR3 contains 12 residues. CDR1 is ENHRY and CDR2 is SYGVKD in the germline V gene. Trimming cost V 2 bases and J 10 bases, with 9 bases left between them. In DNA, the CDR3 is TGTGCCATCAGTGAGAGCGAGCTAATTCAGTACTTC. This sequence encodes CAISESELIQYF.